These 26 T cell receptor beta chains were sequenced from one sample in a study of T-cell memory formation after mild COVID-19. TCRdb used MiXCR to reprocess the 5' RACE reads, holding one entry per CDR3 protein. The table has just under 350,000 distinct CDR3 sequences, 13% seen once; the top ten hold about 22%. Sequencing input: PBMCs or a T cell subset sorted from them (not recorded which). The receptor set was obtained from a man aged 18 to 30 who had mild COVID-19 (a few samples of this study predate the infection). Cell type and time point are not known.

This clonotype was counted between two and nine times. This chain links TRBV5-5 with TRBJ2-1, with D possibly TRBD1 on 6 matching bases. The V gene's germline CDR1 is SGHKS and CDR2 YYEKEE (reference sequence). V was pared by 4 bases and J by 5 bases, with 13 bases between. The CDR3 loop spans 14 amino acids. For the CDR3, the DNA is TGTGCCAGCAGCATCTACGGACAGAACAATGAGCAGTTCTTC. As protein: CASSIYGQNNEQFF.

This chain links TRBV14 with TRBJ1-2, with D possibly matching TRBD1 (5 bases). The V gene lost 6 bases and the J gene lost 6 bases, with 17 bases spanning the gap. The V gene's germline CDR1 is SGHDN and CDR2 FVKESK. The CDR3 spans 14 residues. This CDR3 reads CASRRWDGRDGYTF. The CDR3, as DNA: TGTGCCAGCAGGCGGTGGGATGGCAGGGATGGCTACACCTTC.

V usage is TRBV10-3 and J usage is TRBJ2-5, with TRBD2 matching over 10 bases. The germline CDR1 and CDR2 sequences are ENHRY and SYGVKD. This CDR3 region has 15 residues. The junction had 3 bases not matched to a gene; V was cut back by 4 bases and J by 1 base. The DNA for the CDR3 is TGTGCCATCAGTGGCGAGCGGGGGGGCCAAGAGACCCAGTACTTC. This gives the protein CAISGERGGQETQYF.

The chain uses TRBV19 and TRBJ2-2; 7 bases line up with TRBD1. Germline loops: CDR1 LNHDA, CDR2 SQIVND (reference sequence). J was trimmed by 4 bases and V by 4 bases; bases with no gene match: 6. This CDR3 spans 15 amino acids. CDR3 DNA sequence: TGTGCCAGTAGTAAGAGGACAGGCCTCACCGGGGAGCTGTTTTTT. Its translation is CASSKRTGLTGELFF.

The CDR3 is CASSLIDYNEQFF. The CDR3, as DNA: TGCGCCAGCAGCTTGATTGACTACAATGAGCAGTTCTTC. The chain couples TRBV5-1 to TRBJ2-1; D remains ambiguous. The CDR3 runs 13 residues. The germline V and J ends were trimmed by 1 base and 3 bases, with 5 bases remaining between them. Germline-derived CDR1 and CDR2 are SGHRS and YFSETQ.

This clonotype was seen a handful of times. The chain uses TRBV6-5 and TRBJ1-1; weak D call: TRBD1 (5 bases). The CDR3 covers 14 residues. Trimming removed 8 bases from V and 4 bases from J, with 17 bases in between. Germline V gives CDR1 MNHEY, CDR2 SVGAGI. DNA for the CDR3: TGTGCCAGCGTGGGACTGGGGGGGGGCACTGAAGCTTTCTTT. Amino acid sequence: CASVGLGGGTEAFF.

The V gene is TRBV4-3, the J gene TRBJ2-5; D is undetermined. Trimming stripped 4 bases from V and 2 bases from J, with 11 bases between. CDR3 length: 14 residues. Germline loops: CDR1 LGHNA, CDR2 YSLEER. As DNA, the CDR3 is TGCGCCAGCAGCCGGACCGGGTCACAAGAGACCCAGTACTTC. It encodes CASSRTGSQETQYF.

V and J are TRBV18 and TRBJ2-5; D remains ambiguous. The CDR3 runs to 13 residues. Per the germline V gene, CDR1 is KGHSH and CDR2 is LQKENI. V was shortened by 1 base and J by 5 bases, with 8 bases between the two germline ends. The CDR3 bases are TGTGCCAGCTCACCACGACCCGGGGAGACCCAGTACTTC. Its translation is CASSPRPGETQYF.

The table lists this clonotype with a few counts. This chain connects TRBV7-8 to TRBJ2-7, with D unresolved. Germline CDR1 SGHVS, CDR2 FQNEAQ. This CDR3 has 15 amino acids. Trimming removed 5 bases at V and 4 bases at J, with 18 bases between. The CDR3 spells CASSRSRLSDYEQYF. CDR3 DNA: TGTGCCAGCAGCCGCTCCCGCCTTTCGGATTACGAGCAGTACTTC.

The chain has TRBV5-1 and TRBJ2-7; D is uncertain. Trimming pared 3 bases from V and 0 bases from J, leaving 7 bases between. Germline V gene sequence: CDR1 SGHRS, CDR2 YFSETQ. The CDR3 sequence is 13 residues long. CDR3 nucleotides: TGCGCCAGCAGCTACGACGGCTCCTACGAGCAGTACTTC. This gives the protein CASSYDGSYEQYF. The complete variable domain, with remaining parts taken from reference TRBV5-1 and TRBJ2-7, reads KAGVTQTPRYLIKTRGQQVTLSCSPISGHRSVSWYQQTPGQGLQFLFEYFSETQRNKGNFPGRFSGRQFSNSRSEMNVSTLELGDSALYLCASSYDGSYEQYFGPGTRLTVT.

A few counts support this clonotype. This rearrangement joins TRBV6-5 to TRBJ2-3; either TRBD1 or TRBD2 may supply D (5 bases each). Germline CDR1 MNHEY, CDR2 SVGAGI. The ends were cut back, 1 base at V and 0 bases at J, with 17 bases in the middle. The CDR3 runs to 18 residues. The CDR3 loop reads CASSYLGTIVTSTDTQYF. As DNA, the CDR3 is TGTGCCAGCAGTTACTTGGGGACCATAGTGACTAGCACAGATACGCAGTATTTT.

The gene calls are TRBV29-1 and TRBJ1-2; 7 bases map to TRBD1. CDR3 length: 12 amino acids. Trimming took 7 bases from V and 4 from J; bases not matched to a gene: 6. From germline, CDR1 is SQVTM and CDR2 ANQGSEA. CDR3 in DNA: TGCAGCGAAGCCGGACAGGTCTATGGCTACACCTTC. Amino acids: CSEAGQVYGYTF.

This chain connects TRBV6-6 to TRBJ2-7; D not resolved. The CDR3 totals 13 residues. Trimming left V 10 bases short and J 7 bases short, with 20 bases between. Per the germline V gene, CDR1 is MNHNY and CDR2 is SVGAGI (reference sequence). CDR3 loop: CATTSPTEREQYF. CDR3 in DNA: TGTGCCACCACTTCCCCGACGGAGCGTGAGCAGTACTTC.

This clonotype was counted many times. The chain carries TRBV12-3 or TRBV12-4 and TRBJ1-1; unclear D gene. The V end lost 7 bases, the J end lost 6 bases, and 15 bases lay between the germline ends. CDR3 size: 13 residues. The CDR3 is CASNSSPEAEAFF. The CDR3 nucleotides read TGTGCCAGCAATTCCTCCCCCGAGGCTGAAGCTTTCTTT.

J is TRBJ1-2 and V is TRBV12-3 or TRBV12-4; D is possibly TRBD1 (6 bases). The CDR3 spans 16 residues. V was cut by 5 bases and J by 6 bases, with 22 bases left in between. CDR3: CASSPPRGPLVDGYTF. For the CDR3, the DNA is TGTGCCAGCAGTCCCCCCCGGGGGCCCCTGGTGGATGGCTACACCTTC.

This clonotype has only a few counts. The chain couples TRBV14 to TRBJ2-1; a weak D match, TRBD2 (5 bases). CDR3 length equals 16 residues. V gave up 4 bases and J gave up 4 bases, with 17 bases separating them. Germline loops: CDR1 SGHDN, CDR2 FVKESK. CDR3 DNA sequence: TGTGCCAGCAGCCGACGTCAGGACTTCCCGTACAATGAGCAGTTCTTC. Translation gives CASSRRQDFPYNEQFF.

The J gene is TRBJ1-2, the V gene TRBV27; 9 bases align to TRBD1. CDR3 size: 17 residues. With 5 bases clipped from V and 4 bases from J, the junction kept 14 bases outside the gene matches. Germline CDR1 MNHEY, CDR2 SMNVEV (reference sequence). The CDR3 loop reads CASSLADSGTGFYGYTF. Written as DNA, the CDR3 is TGTGCCAGCAGTCTCGCCGATTCCGGGACAGGGTTCTATGGCTACACCTTC.

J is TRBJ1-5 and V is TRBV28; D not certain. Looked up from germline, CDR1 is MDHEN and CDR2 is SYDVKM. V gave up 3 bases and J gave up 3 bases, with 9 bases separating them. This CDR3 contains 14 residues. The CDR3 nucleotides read TGTGCCAGCAGTTTTGAGCGGCTCAATCAGCCCCAGCATTTT. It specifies CASSFERLNQPQHF.

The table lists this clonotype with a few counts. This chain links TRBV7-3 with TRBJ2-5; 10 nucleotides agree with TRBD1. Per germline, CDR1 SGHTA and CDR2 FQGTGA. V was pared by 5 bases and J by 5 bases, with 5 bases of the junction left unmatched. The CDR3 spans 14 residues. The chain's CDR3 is CASSPDRGLETQYF. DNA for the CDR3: TGTGCCAGCAGCCCAGACAGGGGGCTGGAGACCCAGTACTTC.

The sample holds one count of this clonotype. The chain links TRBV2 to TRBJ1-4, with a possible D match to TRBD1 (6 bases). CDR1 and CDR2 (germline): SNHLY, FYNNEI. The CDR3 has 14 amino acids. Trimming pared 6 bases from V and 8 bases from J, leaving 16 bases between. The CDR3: CASRPGLGGEKLFF. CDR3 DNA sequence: TGTGCCAGCAGACCGGGACTCGGGGGCGAAAAACTGTTTTTT.

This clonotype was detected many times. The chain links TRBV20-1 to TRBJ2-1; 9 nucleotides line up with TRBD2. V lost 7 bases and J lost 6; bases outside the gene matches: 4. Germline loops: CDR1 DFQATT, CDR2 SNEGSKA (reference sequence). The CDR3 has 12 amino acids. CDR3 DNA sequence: TGCAGTGGTAGCGGGGGAGGCAATGAGCAGTTCTTC. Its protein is CSGSGGGNEQFF.

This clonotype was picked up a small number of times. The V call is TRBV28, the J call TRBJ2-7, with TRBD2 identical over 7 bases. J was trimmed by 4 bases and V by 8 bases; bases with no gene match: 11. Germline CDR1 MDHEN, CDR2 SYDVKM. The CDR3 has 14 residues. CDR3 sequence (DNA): TGTGCCAGCGCAAACTTCGGGGGAGGGTACGAGCAGTACGTC. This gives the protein CASANFGGGYEQYV.

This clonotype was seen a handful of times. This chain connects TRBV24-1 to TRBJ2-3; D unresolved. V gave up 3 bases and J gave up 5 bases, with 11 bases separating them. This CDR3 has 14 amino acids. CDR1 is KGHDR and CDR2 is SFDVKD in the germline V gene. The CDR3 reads CATSDGRSGDTQYF. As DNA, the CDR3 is TGTGCCACCAGTGATGGACGGTCAGGAGATACGCAGTATTTT.

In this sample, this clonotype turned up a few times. The CDR3 DNA reads TGTGCCAGCAGCCATCCCGGGGGGAACCAGGGGAATCAGCCCCAGCATTTT. Translated, it gives CASSHPGGNQGNQPQHF. V and J are TRBV4-2 and TRBJ1-5, with D possibly matching TRBD1 (6 bases). The CDR3 runs to 17 residues. The germline CDR1 and CDR2 sequences are LGHNA and YNFKEQ. V was trimmed by 3 bases and J by 4 bases, leaving 19 bases between them.

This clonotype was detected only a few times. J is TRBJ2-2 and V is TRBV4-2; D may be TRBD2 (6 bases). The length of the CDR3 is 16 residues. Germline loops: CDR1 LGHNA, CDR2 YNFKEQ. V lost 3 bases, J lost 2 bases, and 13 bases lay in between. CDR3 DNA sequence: TGTGCCAGCAGCCACCCAAGCGGGCGAAACACCGGGGAGCTGTTTTTT. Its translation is CASSHPSGRNTGELFF.

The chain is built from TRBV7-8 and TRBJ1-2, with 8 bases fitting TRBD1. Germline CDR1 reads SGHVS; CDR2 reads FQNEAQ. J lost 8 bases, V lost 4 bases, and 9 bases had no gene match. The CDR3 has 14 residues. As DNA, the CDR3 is TGTGCCAGCAGCTCCGGGACAGGTTATGAAGGCTACACCTTC. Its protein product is CASSSGTGYEGYTF.